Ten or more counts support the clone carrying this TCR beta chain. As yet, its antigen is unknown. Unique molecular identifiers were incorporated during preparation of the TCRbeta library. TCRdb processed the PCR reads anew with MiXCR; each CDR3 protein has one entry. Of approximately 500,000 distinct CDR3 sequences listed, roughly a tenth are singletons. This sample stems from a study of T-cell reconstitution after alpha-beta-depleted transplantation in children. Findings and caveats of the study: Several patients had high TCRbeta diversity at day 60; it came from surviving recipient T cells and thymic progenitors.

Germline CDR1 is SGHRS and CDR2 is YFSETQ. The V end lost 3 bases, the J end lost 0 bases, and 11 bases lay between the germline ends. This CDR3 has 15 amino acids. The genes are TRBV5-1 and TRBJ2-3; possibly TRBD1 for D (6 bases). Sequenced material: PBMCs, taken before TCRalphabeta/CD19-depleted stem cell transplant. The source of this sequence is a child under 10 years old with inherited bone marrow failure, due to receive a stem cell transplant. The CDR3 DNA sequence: TGCGCCAGCAGCTGGTCAGGGGCGAGCACAGATACGCAGTATTTT. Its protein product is CASSWSGASTDTQYF.